These T cell receptor beta chains were read from a single sample in a study of radiotherapy plus CTLA-4 blockade in lung cancer. Sequencing was performed with immunoSEQ multiplex PCR; in TCRdb, only in-frame clones are kept and a portion is missing. The repertoire holds some 60,000 clones, with around 79% as singletons. The sequencing here drew on peripheral blood, taken from a patient treated with radiotherapy plus ipilimumab. These receptors all stem from a human donor with non-small cell lung cancer who had a complete response to radiotherapy plus ipilimumab. Both conserved end residues are part of each CDR3. The D gene is left open where the match is weak. Expanded clones are given a class, and other clones once, few, many or no size at all.

TRBJ2-5,TRBD1,NA,TRBV18,CASSSWRQGSIQQETQYF,TGTGCCAGCTCATCTTGGAGACAGGGTTCGATTCAACAAGAGACCCAGTACTTC
TRBJ2-1,TRBD2,NA,TRBV7-9,CASSRIAGGHYNEQFF,TGTGCCAGCAGCCGGATAGCGGGGGGCCACTACAATGAGCAGTTCTTC
TRBJ2-3,NA,once,TRBV5-3,CARSLGSSSTDTQYF,TGTGCCAGAAGCTTGGGCAGTTCTAGCACAGATACGCAGTATTTT
TRBJ2-1,TRBD2,NA,TRBV11-2,CASSSQGLADNEQFF,TGTGCCAGCAGCTCCCAAGGACTAGCGGACAATGAGCAGTTCTTC
TRBJ2-3,TRBD1,NA,TRBV4-1,CASSLRTGGPTDTQYF,TGCGCCAGCAGCTTACGGACAGGGGGCCCCACAGATACGCAGTATTTT
TRBJ1-1,TRBD1,few,TRBV13,CASSLDREDTEAFF,TGTGCCAGCAGCTTGGACAGGGAGGACACTGAAGCTTTCTTT
TRBJ2-2,NA,NA,TRBV10-2,CASRRGGNTGELFF,TGCGCCAGCAGGAGGGGGGGGAACACCGGGGAGCTGTTTTTT
TRBJ1-3,NA,NA,TRBV7-2,CASSFDTSSGNTIYF,TGTGCCAGCAGCTTCGACACGAGCTCTGGAAACACCATATATTTT
TRBJ2-3,TRBD2,NA,TRBV30,CAWSGVAGGRTGTDTQYF,TGTGCCTGGAGTGGGGTAGCGGGGGGCAGAACCGGCACAGATACGCAGTATTTT
TRBJ1-1,NA,NA,TRBV7-6,CASSLGRLNTEAFF,TGTGCCAGCAGCTTAGGCAGATTGAACACTGAAGCTTTCTTT
TRBJ1-2,NA,NA,TRBV4-1,CASSQGRLGVGYGYTF,TGCGCCAGCAGCCAAGGTCGGTTAGGAGTTGGCTATGGCTACACCTTC
TRBJ1-1,TRBD1,NA,TRBV20-1,CSAFSGGRAFF,TGCAGTGCTTTTTCAGGGGGGAGGGCTTTCTTT
TRBJ1-1,TRBD1,once,TRBV5-6,CASSLGTVNTEAFF,TGTGCCAGCAGCCTCGGGACAGTGAACACTGAAGCTTTCTTT
TRBJ2-1,NA,many,TRBV7-9,CASSDKSDIRSYNEQFF,TGTGCCAGCAGCGACAAGTCCGACATTCGCTCCTACAATGAGCAGTTCTTC